This T cell receptor beta chain was profiled in a study of cytomegalovirus exposure and HLA in healthy donors. Study-wide background: Most donors, roughly 77% of approximately 400 genotyped, fell in the Caucasian-associated ancestry cluster.

Primers for the PCR totalled 60 Vbeta and 13 Jbeta. TCRdb keeps only in-frame clones here, not all; method: immunoSEQ multiplex PCR. The table records over 120,000 clones, nearly 10% of them present only once. The V end lost 8 bases, the J end lost 1 base, and 19 bases lay between the germline ends. The germline CDR1 and CDR2 sequences are SGHTA and FQGTGA. This CDR3 has 16 residues. The material sequenced was PBMCs. The chain has TRBV7-3 and TRBJ2-3; D is perhaps TRBD2 (6 bases). The clonotype comes from a man aged 45 to 65 in good health and CMV-seronegative. CDR3 nucleotide sequence: TGTGCCAGCGCACCTAGGGGTAGCGGACGCACAGATACGCAGTATTTT. Amino acid sequence: CASAPRGSGRTDTQYF.